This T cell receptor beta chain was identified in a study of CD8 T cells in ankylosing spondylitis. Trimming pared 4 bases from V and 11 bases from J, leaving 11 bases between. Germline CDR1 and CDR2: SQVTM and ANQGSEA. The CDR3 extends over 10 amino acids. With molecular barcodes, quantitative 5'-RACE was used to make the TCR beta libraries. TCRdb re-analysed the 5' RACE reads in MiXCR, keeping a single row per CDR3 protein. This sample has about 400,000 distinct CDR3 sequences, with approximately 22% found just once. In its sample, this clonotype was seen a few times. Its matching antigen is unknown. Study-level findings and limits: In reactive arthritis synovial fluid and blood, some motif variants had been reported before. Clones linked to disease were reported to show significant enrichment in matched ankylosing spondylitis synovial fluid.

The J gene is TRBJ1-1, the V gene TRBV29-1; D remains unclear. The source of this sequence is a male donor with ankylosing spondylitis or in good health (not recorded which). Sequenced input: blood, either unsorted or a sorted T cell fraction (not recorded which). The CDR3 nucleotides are TGCAGCGTTGGGGGTAGTGCGGCTTTCTTT. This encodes CSVGGSAAFF.